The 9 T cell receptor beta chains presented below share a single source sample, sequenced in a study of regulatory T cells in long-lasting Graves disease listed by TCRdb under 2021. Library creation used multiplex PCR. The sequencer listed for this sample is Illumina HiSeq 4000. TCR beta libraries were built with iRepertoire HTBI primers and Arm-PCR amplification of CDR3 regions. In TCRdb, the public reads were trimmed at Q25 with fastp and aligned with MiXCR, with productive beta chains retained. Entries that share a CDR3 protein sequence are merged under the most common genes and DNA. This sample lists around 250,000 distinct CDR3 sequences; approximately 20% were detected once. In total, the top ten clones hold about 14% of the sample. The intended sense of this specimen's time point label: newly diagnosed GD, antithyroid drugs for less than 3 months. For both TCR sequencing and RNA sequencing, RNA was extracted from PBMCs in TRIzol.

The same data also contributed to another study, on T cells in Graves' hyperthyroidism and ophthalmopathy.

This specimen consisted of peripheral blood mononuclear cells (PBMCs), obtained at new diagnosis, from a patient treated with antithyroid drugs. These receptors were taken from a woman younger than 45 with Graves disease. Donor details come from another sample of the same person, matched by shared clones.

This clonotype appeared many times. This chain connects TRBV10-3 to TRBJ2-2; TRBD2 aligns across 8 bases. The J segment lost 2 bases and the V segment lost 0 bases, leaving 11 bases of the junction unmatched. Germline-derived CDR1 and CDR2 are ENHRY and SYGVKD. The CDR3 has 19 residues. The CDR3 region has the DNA TGTGCCATCAGTGAGTCGAGGGGCGTCGGACTAGCCAACACCGGGGAGCTGTTTTTT. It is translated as CAISESRGVGLANTGELFF.

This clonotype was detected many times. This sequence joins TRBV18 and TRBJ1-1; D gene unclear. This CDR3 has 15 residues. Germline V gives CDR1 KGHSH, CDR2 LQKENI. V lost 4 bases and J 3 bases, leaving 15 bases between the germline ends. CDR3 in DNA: TGTGCCAGCTCACATTCCGAGGGCGGATACACTGAAGCTTTCTTT. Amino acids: CASSHSEGGYTEAFF.

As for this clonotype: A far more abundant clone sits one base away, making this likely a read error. CDR3 amino acids: CASSGTGLVHGYTF. In DNA, the CDR3 is TGTGCCAGCAGCGGGACAGGGTTAGTTCATGGCTACACCTTC. This sequence joins TRBV11-2 and TRBJ1-2, with TRBD1 matching 9 bases. Germline CDR1 and CDR2: SGHAT and FQNNGV. This CDR3 has 14 residues. The junction had 7 bases not matched to a gene; V was cut back by 5 bases and J by 6 bases.

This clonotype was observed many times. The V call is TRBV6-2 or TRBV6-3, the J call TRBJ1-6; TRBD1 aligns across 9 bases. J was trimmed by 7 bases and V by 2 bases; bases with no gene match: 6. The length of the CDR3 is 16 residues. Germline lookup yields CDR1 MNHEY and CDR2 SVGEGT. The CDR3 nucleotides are TGTGCCAGCAGTTACACCCATGGACAGGGGAATTCACCCCTCCACTTT. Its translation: CASSYTHGQGNSPLHF.

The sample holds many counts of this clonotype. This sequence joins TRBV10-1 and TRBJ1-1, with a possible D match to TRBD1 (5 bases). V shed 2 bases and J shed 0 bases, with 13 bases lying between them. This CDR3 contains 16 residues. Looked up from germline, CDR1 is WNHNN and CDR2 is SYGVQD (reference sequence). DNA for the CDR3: TGCGCCAGCAGTGAGGGAACAGGCCCCATGAACACTGAAGCTTTCTTT. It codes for CASSEGTGPMNTEAFF.

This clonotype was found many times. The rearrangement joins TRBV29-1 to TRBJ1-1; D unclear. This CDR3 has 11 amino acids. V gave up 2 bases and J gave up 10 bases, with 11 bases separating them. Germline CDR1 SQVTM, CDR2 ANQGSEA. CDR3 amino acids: CSVEKAEGAFF. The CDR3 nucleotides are TGCAGCGTTGAAAAGGCGGAGGGAGCTTTCTTT.

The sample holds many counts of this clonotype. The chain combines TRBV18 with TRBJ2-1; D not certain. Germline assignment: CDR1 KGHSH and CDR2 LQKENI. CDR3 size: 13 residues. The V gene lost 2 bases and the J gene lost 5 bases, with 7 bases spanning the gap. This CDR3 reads CASSPEYNNEQFF. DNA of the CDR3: TGTGCCAGCTCACCAGAGTATAACAATGAGCAGTTCTTC.

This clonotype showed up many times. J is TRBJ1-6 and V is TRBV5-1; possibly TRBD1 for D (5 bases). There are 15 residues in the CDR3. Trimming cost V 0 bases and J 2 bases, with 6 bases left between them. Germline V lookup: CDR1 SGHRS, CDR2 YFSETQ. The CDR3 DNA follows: TGCGCCAGCAGCTTGGGGGGCCCCTATAATTCACCCCTCCACTTT. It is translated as CASSLGGPYNSPLHF.

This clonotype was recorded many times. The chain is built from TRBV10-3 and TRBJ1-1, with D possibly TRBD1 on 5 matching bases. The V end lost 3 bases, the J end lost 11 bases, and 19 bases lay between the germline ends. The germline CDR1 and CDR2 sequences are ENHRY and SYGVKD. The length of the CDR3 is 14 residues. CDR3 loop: CAISDLVVEGRAFF. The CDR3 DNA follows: TGTGCCATCAGTGATCTGGTGGTGGAGGGACGGGCTTTCTTT.